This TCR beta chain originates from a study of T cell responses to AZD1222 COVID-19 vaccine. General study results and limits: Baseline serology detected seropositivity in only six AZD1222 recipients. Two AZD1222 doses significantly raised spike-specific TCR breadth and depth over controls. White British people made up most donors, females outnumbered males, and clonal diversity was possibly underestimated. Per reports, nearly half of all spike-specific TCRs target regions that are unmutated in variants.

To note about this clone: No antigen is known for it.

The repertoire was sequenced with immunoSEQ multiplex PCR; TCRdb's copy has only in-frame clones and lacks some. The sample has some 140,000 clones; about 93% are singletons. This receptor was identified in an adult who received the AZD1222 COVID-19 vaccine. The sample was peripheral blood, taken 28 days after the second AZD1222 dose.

CDR3 in amino acids: CASSLGGSTNEKLFF. For the CDR3, the DNA is TGTGCCAGCAGCTTAGGAGGGTCAACTAATGAAAAACTGTTTTTT. The chain joins TRBV7-6 to TRBJ1-4; D gene uncertain. CDR1 and CDR2 from the germline V gene are SGHVS and FNYEAQ. V gave up 1 base and J gave up 0 bases, with 6 bases separating them. This CDR3 has 15 residues.